The 27 T cell receptor beta chains reported below all come from one sample, sequenced in a study of cytomegalovirus exposure and HLA in healthy donors. The PCR had 60 Vbeta and 13 Jbeta primers. Assay: immunoSEQ multiplex PCR; the TCRdb copy retains only in-frame clones and omits some. The sample contains about 130,000 clones, more than 80% of which appear only once. Sequenced: PBMCs. Receptors originate from a young woman in good health and CMV-seropositive.

This chain connects TRBV6-1 to TRBJ2-3; 7 bases match TRBD1. This CDR3 has 12 amino acids. Per germline, CDR1 MNHNS and CDR2 SASEGT. J was trimmed by 10 bases and V by 6 bases; bases with no gene match: 7. The DNA for the CDR3 is TGTGCCAGCAGCAGTGAGAGGGGGCCGCAGTATTTT. Translated, it gives CASSSERGPQYF.

The chain carries TRBV27 and TRBJ1-6; D is unresolved. The V end lost 5 bases, the J end lost 7 bases, and 12 bases lay between the germline ends. The CDR3 loop spans 14 amino acids. Per germline, CDR1 MNHEY and CDR2 SMNVEV (reference sequence). CDR3 nucleotide sequence: TGTGCCAGCAGTCCCCGAGCGGGGAATTCACCCCTCCACTTT. This sequence encodes CASSPRAGNSPLHF.

With respect to this clone: At one end, the junction sequence differs from germline, possibly due to a read error. The chain employs TRBV5-4 and TRBJ2-7, with 8 bases matching TRBD1. Germline CDR1 is SGHNT and CDR2 is YYREEE (reference sequence). The length of the CDR3 is 14 residues. This CDR3 reads CTSSPDRGADEQYF. The CDR3 region has the DNA TGTACCAGCAGCCCCGACAGGGGAGCCGACGAGCAGTACTTC. The full variable domain, its missing parts supplied by reference TRBV5-4 and TRBJ2-7, is ETGVTQSPTHLIKTRGQQVTLRCSSQSGHNTVSWYQQALGQGPQFIFQYYREEENGRGNFPPRFSGLQFPNYSSELNVNALELDDSALYLCTSSPDRGADEQYFGPGTRLTVT.

The gene calls are TRBV6-1 and TRBJ2-3; TRBD1 might be the D (6 bases). Germline-derived CDR1 and CDR2 are MNHNS and SASEGT. The V gene lost 3 bases and the J gene lost 2 bases, with 12 bases spanning the gap. The CDR3 spans 15 residues. The CDR3 nucleotides are TGTGCCAGCAGTGAGGGGGACATAAACACAGATACGCAGTATTTT. It codes for CASSEGDINTDTQYF.

There are a few counts of this clone. The chain combines TRBV5-1 with TRBJ1-6; unclear D gene. Germline V CDR1 and CDR2: SGHRS, YFSETQ. Trimming cost V 0 bases and J 12 bases, with 7 bases left between them. CDR3 length equals 12 residues. CDR3 nucleotides: TGCGCCAGCAGCTTGGGAGGGTTACCCCTCCACTTT. It is translated as CASSLGGLPLHF.

The rearrangement uses TRBV10-2 and TRBJ2-5, with 14 bases identical to TRBD2. V shed 4 bases and J 3 bases; nucleotides not matched to a gene: 4. Germline loops: CDR1 WSHSY, CDR2 SAAADI. The CDR3 totals 16 residues. As DNA, the CDR3 is TGCGCCAGCAGTGGTGGGACTAGCGGGAGTAAAGAGACCCAGTACTTC. This codes for CASSGGTSGSKETQYF.

This chain connects TRBV7-2 to TRBJ2-5; the D gene is possibly TRBD1 (6 bases). Trimming stripped 0 bases from V and 8 bases from J, with 10 bases between. This CDR3 contains 13 residues. The germline V gene has CDR1 SGHTA and CDR2 FQGNSA. This chain's CDR3 is CASSLARRGTQYF. DNA for the CDR3: TGTGCCAGCAGCTTAGCCCGCAGGGGCACCCAGTACTTC.

This sequence joins TRBV6-1 and TRBJ1-2; D uncertain. V was pared by 2 bases and J by 0 bases, with 13 bases between. The CDR3 covers 16 residues. Looked up from germline, CDR1 is MNHNS and CDR2 is SASEGT. The CDR3, as DNA: TGTGCCAGCAGTGAAAATACAGTGTTAGCTAACTATGGCTACACCTTC. Amino acid sequence: CASSENTVLANYGYTF.

This chain connects TRBV10-2 to TRBJ2-3, with 8 positions matching TRBD2. The CDR3 contains 15 residues. Germline V gene data show CDR1 as WSHSY and CDR2 as SAAADI. With V trimmed by 6 bases and J by 6 bases, 11 bases remained unmatched. The CDR3 region is CASSAAGTSRDTQYF. The DNA for the CDR3 is TGCGCCAGCAGCGCGGCCGGGACTAGTAGGGATACGCAGTATTTT.

This clone has just a few counts. Other DNA sequences in this sample translate to the same CDR3. J is TRBJ1-1 and V is TRBV5-8; D is unresolved. V shed 4 bases and J shed 4 bases, with 11 bases lying between them. Germline values: CDR1 SGHTS, CDR2 YDEGEE. The CDR3 sequence is 13 residues long. The CDR3 coding sequence is TGTGCCAGCAGCCCGGGAGGTGGCACTGAAGCTTTCTTT. It is translated as CASSPGGGTEAFF.

The chain couples TRBV15 to TRBJ1-1; D not resolved. Germline CDR1 LNHNV, CDR2 YYDKDF (reference sequence). This CDR3 is built from 12 residues. V was clipped by 8 bases and J by 7 bases, with 14 bases between them. CDR3 amino acids: CATGQPGVEAFF. The DNA for the CDR3 is TGTGCCACCGGCCAACCCGGAGTTGAAGCTTTCTTT.

CDR3 nucleotides: TGTGCCAGCAGGGCCGGGTCCTATGGCTACACCTTC. Its translation is CASRAGSYGYTF. V and J are TRBV2 and TRBJ1-2; unclear D gene. This CDR3 contains 12 residues. V was cut by 6 bases and J by 4 bases, with 9 bases left in between. Germline V gene sequence: CDR1 SNHLY, CDR2 FYNNEI.

CDR3 DNA: TGTGCCAGCAGCCAAGAAGGGAGCAGCTCCTACAATGAGCAGTTCTTC. This codes for CASSQEGSSSYNEQFF. The rearrangement uses TRBV4-2 and TRBJ2-1; perhaps TRBD2 as D (5 bases). The CDR3 sequence is 16 residues long. Trimming took off 0 bases at V and 0 bases at J, with 9 bases between the two ends. Germline V CDR1 and CDR2: LGHNA, YNFKEQ.

The chain uses TRBV27 and TRBJ2-5; 8 bases map to TRBD1. Germline CDR1 reads MNHEY; CDR2 reads SMNVEV (reference sequence). The CDR3 has 14 residues. The V segment lost 8 bases and the J segment 5 bases; nucleotides outside the gene matches: 10. The CDR3 region has the DNA TGTGCCAGCTTCGCCAGGGGGCGCGCTGAGACCCAGTACTTC. This gives the protein CASFARGRAETQYF.

J is TRBJ1-2 and V is TRBV5-1; D not certain. From germline, CDR1 is SGHRS and CDR2 YFSETQ. Between the trimmed V and J ends, which lost 2 bases and 8 bases, there was a span of 13 bases. This CDR3 comprises 13 residues. The CDR3 is CASSLEQLAGYTF. CDR3 DNA: TGCGCCAGCAGCTTAGAACAGCTCGCCGGCTACACCTTC.

The gene calls are TRBV5-1 and TRBJ1-2, with D perhaps matching TRBD1 (6 bases). The CDR3 has 12 residues. V lost 1 base to trimming and J lost 8 bases, with 9 bases between them. Germline CDR1 and CDR2: SGHRS and YFSETQ. CDR3 region: CASSLHRDGYTF. CDR3 DNA: TGCGCCAGCAGCTTGCACAGGGACGGCTACACCTTC.

V usage is TRBV10-2 and J usage is TRBJ1-5; 7 nucleotides line up with TRBD1. Germline V gene lookup returns CDR1 WSHSY and CDR2 SAAADI. The CDR3 has 14 amino acids. Germline trimming cut 10 bases from V and 2 bases from J; bases unmatched to any gene: 8. The CDR3 reads CATRRDSGNQPQHF. The CDR3 DNA is TGCGCCACTCGTCGGGACAGCGGCAATCAGCCCCAGCATTTT.

This chain joins TRBV14 and TRBJ2-1, with D possibly TRBD1 on 5 matching bases. Trimming took 4 bases from V and 6 from J, leaving 13 bases between them. The length of the CDR3 is 14 residues. Germline CDR1 SGHDN, CDR2 FVKESK. The CDR3 DNA follows: TGTGCCAGCAGCCCTTTGACAGTGTTCAATGAGCAGTTCTTC. Its protein product is CASSPLTVFNEQFF.

The gene calls are TRBV5-8 and TRBJ1-4, with 8 positions matching TRBD1. The germline V gene encodes CDR1 SGHTS and CDR2 YDEGEE. The V segment lost 2 bases and the J segment 7 bases; nucleotides outside the gene matches: 1. The CDR3 sequence is 13 residues long. CDR3 region: CASSFDRGEKLFF. CDR3 nucleotides: TGTGCCAGCAGCTTTGACAGGGGTGAAAAACTGTTTTTT.

The V gene is TRBV5-1, the J gene TRBJ2-3, with TRBD2 as a possible D gene (6 bases). The V end was cut by 4 bases, the J end by 5 bases, with 23 bases between. The V gene's germline CDR1 is SGHRS and CDR2 YFSETQ. The CDR3 has 17 residues. CDR3 sequence reads: CASSPTGATLGGDTQYF. The CDR3 DNA reads TGCGCCAGCAGCCCCACCGGCGCGACTCTGGGAGGAGATACGCAGTATTTT.

This clone was picked up one time. The chain joins TRBV28 to TRBJ1-5; D not certain. Germline V CDR1 and CDR2: MDHEN, SYDVKM. Trimming cost V 8 bases and J 3 bases, with 11 bases left between them. This CDR3 is 13 amino acids long. The DNA of the CDR3 is TGTGCCAGCCATGTACAGCTCAATCAGCCCCAGCATTTT. The encoded protein is CASHVQLNQPQHF.

This clone was recorded only once. The chain is built from TRBV28 and TRBJ1-4; tentative D call: TRBD1 (6 bases). This CDR3 comprises 16 residues. V lost 6 bases and J 6 bases, leaving 20 bases between the germline ends. Per the germline V gene, CDR1 is MDHEN and CDR2 is SYDVKM. CDR3 sequence (DNA): TGTGCCAGCAGACTAACCTCGGGACAAGGTGATGAAAAACTGTTTTTT. It specifies CASRLTSGQGDEKLFF. The full variable domain, completed using reference TRBV28 and TRBJ1-4, is DVKVTQSSRYLVKRTGEKVFLECVQDMDHENMFWYRQDPGLGLRLIYFSYDVKMKEKGDIPEGYSVSREKKERFSLILESASTNQTSMYLCASRLTSGQGDEKLFFGSGTQLSVL.

The chain recombines TRBV5-1 with TRBJ1-1, with unresolved D. This CDR3 is built from 14 residues. Trimming stripped 0 bases from V and 7 bases from J, with 13 bases between. Germline-derived CDR1 and CDR2 are SGHRS and YFSETQ. CDR3 DNA: TGCGCCAGCAGCTTGGTGGAACTTCGGGGTGAAGCTTTCTTT. Protein: CASSLVELRGEAFF.

The gene calls are TRBV30 and TRBJ1-5, with D possibly matching TRBD1 (5 bases). The CDR3 is made up of 13 amino acids. The V end was cut by 7 bases, the J end by 5 bases, with 15 bases between. CDR1 and CDR2 (germline): GTSNPN, SVGIG (reference sequence). In DNA form, the CDR3 reads TGTGCCTTTGGGCACAGGCTACATCAGCCCCAGCATTTT. Residues: CAFGHRLHQPQHF.

The chain combines TRBV28 with TRBJ1-5, with a possible D match to TRBD1 (5 bases). V was trimmed by 3 bases and J by 4 bases, leaving 13 bases between them. The CDR3 has 15 residues. Germline V lookup: CDR1 MDHEN, CDR2 SYDVKM. The CDR3 loop is CASSLSKGPNQPQHF. CDR3 in DNA: TGTGCCAGCAGTTTGTCCAAGGGGCCTAATCAGCCCCAGCATTTT.

The V call is TRBV20-1, the J call TRBJ2-5, with D possibly matching TRBD1 (6 bases). The CDR3 spans 11 residues. V shed 5 bases and J shed 2 bases, with 6 bases lying between them. Germline V lookup: CDR1 DFQATT, CDR2 SNEGSKA (reference sequence). In DNA, the CDR3 is TGCAGTGCTGGACAGCAAGAGACCCAGTACTTC. Protein: CSAGQQETQYF.

The rearrangement links TRBV7-6 to TRBJ2-3, with TRBD1 matching over 7 bases. The CDR3 is 15 residues long. With 4 bases clipped from V and 0 bases from J, the junction kept 4 bases outside the gene matches. Germline CDR1 reads SGHVS; CDR2 reads FNYEAQ. CDR3: CASSYRGVSTDTQYF. Here the CDR3 DNA reads TGTGCCAGCAGCTACAGGGGCGTCAGCACAGATACGCAGTATTTT.